The clone carrying this TCR beta chain showed up just once. What it binds is not known. CD45RO-negative cells were positively selected for CCR7, leaving out terminally differentiated effector memory CD45RA+ cells. The V gene's germline CDR1 is SGHKS and CDR2 YYEKEE (reference sequence). There are 12 residues in the CDR3. V gave up 0 bases and J gave up 2 bases, with 3 bases separating them. The data were produced by immunoSEQ multiplex PCR, yet TCRdb's version contains in-frame clones alone and is incomplete. The repertoire holds under 2,000,000 clones, with approximately 95% as singletons. The data belong to a study of shared clonotypes between healthy human individuals. Study summary: Per donor, three plates held CD4 naive cells, three held CD4 memory, two held CD8 naive and one held CD8 memory.

General study points: Clonotypes not shared had lower generation probabilities than those common to all four donors. Sequencing depth was a factor that was expected to affect clonotype sharing among donors.

What was sequenced was naive CD8+ T cells sorted from blood. V usage is TRBV5-5 and J usage is TRBJ2-7; the D is unclear. This TCR derives from a man in his late teens or twenties in good health. CDR3: CASSLVPYEQYF. DNA for the CDR3: TGTGCCAGCAGCTTGGTTCCCTACGAGCAGTACTTC.